These 9 T cell receptor beta chains originate from one sample sequenced in a study of Tregs in tolerant kidney transplant recipients. Profiling relied on immunoSEQ multiplex PCR, and the TCRdb table lists in-frame clones only, not all of them. The table lists fewer than 80,000 clones, 85% to 90% of them singletons. The input for sequencing was CD4+ T cells from blood, taken before the transplant. These receptors were obtained from a human donor who received a combined kidney and bone marrow transplant.

This chain joins TRBV15 and TRBJ1-5; TRBD1 might be the D (5 bases). This CDR3 region has 15 residues. V was pared by 1 base and J by 2 bases, with 9 bases between. The germline CDR1 and CDR2 sequences are LNHNV and YYDKDF (reference sequence). CDR3 nucleotides: TGTGCCACCAGCAGAGTCAAAGGGGGCAATCAGCCCCAGCATTTT. Amino acid sequence: CATSRVKGGNQPQHF.

This sequence joins TRBV6-1 and TRBJ2-7, with TRBD2 identical over 7 bases. The junction had 8 bases not matched to a gene; V was cut back by 6 bases and J by 3 bases. There are 14 residues in the CDR3. CDR1 and CDR2 (germline): MNHNS, SASEGT. The CDR3 reads CASRVPGGRYEQYF. In DNA form, the CDR3 reads TGTGCCAGCAGGGTCCCGGGGGGACGCTACGAGCAGTACTTC.

The CDR3 DNA follows: TGTGCCAGCAGCTTAGAAGTCAGGGAGGGAGGCTACACCTTC. It specifies CASSLEVREGGYTF. The chain carries TRBV7-9 and TRBJ1-2; TRBD1 is a possible D gene (5 bases). The CDR3 runs to 14 residues. CDR1 is SEHNR and CDR2 is FQNEAQ in the germline V gene (reference sequence). V shed 1 base and J shed 8 bases, with 14 bases lying between them. Full variable domain (outside the CDR3, taken from reference TRBV7-9 and TRBJ1-2): DTGVSQNPRHKITKRGQNVTFRCDPISEHNRLYWYRQTLGQGPEFLTYFQNEAQLEKSRLLSDRFSAERPKGSFSTLEIQRTEQGDSAMYLCASSLEVREGGYTFGSGTRLTVV.

Written as DNA, the CDR3 is TGCGCCAGCAGGGACAGGGGGCGTAGCACAGATACGCAGTATTTT. Amino acid sequence: CASRDRGRSTDTQYF. The chain links TRBV10-2 to TRBJ2-3, with 11 bases that match TRBD1. V gave up 6 bases and J gave up 0 bases; unmatched junction bases: 2. This CDR3 comprises 15 residues. CDR1 is WSHSY, CDR2 SAAADI, per germline.

CDR3 in DNA: TGCGCCAGCAGCCAAGATCGATCGGACGGGAGCTCCTACAATGAGCAGTTCTTC. Protein product: CASSQDRSDGSSYNEQFF. The chain combines TRBV4-1 with TRBJ2-1; the D gene is possibly TRBD2 (6 bases). Germline CDR1 MGHRA, CDR2 YSYEKL. The CDR3 is made up of 18 amino acids. Trimming shortened V by 0 bases and J by 0 bases, and 15 bases separated the two germline ends.

This clone has a single count. The chain carries TRBV5-1 and TRBJ1-1; D may be TRBD1 (6 bases). V dropped 4 bases and J dropped 1 base, with 8 bases sitting between them. Germline CDR1 and CDR2: SGHRS and YFSETQ. The length of the CDR3 is 13 residues. The DNA for the CDR3 is TGCGCCAGCAGCAGGGGACAGAACACTGAAGCTTTCTTT. Encoded protein: CASSRGQNTEAFF.

J is TRBJ2-5 and V is TRBV7-2, with D maybe TRBD2 (7 bases). The ends were cut back, 5 bases at V and 5 bases at J, with 18 bases in the middle. CDR1 is SGHTA and CDR2 is FQGNSA in the germline V gene. The CDR3 is made up of 15 amino acids. In DNA form, the CDR3 reads TGTGCCAGCAGCCACAGGGAGGGCGTAAGGGAGACCCAGTACTTC. This codes for CASSHREGVRETQYF.

The V call is TRBV9, the J call TRBJ2-5, with TRBD1 identical over 8 bases. Per germline, CDR1 SGDLS and CDR2 YYNGEE. Trimming at V came to 2 bases and at J to 5 bases, leaving 8 bases not matched to a gene. The CDR3 consists of 15 residues. CDR3 sequence (DNA): TGTGCCAGCAGCGTCGGACAGGGATACAGGGAGACCCAGTACTTC. Encoded protein: CASSVGQGYRETQYF.

This clone has only one observation. This rearrangement joins TRBV5-1 to TRBJ1-1; D is ambiguous. This CDR3 has 13 residues. Trimming took 1 base from V and 7 from J, leaving 11 bases between them. The germline gives CDR1 SGHRS, CDR2 YFSETQ. CDR3 sequence reads: CASSLLGSGEAFF. DNA for the CDR3: TGCGCCAGCAGCTTGCTGGGGAGCGGTGAAGCTTTCTTT. Supplemented by reference TRBV5-1 and TRBJ1-1, the full variable domain reads KAGVTQTPRYLIKTRGQQVTLSCSPISGHRSVSWYQQTPGQGLQFLFEYFSETQRNKGNFPGRFSGRQFSNSRSEMNVSTLELGDSALYLCASSLLGSGEAFFGQGTRLTVV.